This TCR beta chain was identified in a study of response to subunit inactivated influenza vaccine. General study points: Authors suggested that a seasonal influenza vaccination recruits few new T cells each time.

This clonotype was found a few times. Its antigen is as yet unknown. The V gene's germline CDR1 is SGHRS and CDR2 YFSETQ. V lost 6 bases and J 7 bases, leaving 14 bases between the germline ends. CDR3 length: 12 amino acids. MiXCR, run by TCRdb on the RT-PCR reads, gives a single entry per CDR3 protein. Found here are more than 700,000 distinct CDR3 sequences, 20% to 25% of them singletons; the top ten hold around 9.6%. The V and J genes are TRBV5-1 and TRBJ2-7, with D possibly matching TRBD2 (6 bases). The sequenced sample was PBMCs from blood, obtained roughly 5 days after vaccination. This clonotype originated in a man aged 50 to 59 who received an inactivated influenza vaccine. The CDR3 loop reads CASISEGREQYF. The CDR3 coding sequence is TGCGCCAGCATTTCGGAGGGGCGTGAGCAGTACTTC.